Following are 22 T cell receptor beta chains from one sample sequenced in a study of vaccination and CD4 T cells after COVID-19. Treatment specified: approximately nine-day PBMC culture with coronavirus spike peptide pools or control peptides (ViraFEST assay). The Oncomine TCR Beta short-read assay was applied to DNA of cultured CD4+ T cells. A single record per CDR3 protein comes from TCRdb applying MiXCR to the PCR reads. The table includes about 20,000 distinct CDR3 sequences, just under 45% detected once. No antigen is known for these receptors. The source material was CD4+ T cells from blood, cultured in vitro. These receptors were obtained from a human donor who had recovered from COVID-19.

Only a few counts were recorded for this clonotype. The V call is TRBV12-5, the J call TRBJ1-1, with D maybe TRBD1 (6 bases). The length of the CDR3 is 14 residues. Per germline, CDR1 LGHNT and CDR2 FRNRAP. V was pared by 5 bases and J by 4 bases, with 14 bases between. The CDR3 nucleotides read TGTGCTAGTGGTCAATCAGGGGTGGGCACTGAAGCTTTCTTT. It is translated as CASGQSGVGTEAFF.

The sample holds a few counts of this clonotype. The chain is built from TRBV7-2 and TRBJ1-6; 7 nucleotides line up with TRBD1. The germline CDR1 and CDR2 sequences are SGHTA and FQGNSA. This CDR3 has 13 amino acids. Unmatched junction bases numbered 1, after V lost 3 bases and J lost 8 bases. In DNA, the CDR3 is TGTGCCAGCAGCTTCCAGGGGGATTCACCCCTCCACTTT. Amino acids: CASSFQGDSPLHF. Based on the CDR3 plus reference TRBV7-2 and TRBJ1-6, the full variable domain is GAGVSQSPSNKVTEKGKDVELRCDPISGHTALYWYRQSLGQGLEFLIYFQGNSAPDKSGLPSDRFSAERTGGSVSTLTIQRTQQEDSAVYLCASSFQGDSPLHFGNGTRLTVT.

The CDR3, as DNA: TGTGCCAGCAGTGAGGAAGGGACCTATGGCTACACCTTC. It translates to CASSEEGTYGYTF. The rearrangement links TRBV2 to TRBJ1-2; tentatively, D is TRBD1 (5 bases). V was clipped by 3 bases and J by 4 bases, with 9 bases between them. Germline CDR1 reads SNHLY; CDR2 reads FYNNEI. The CDR3 length is 13 residues.

The chain uses TRBV27 and TRBJ2-3; D unresolved. This CDR3 has 13 residues. Germline V lookup: CDR1 MNHEY, CDR2 SMNVEV (reference sequence). V was cut by 8 bases and J by 1 base, with 10 bases left in between. CDR3 sequence reads: CASGMRGTDTQYF. In DNA, the CDR3 is TGTGCCAGCGGGATGCGTGGCACAGATACGCAGTATTTT.

The chain employs TRBV7-2 and TRBJ2-3; 11 bases fit TRBD2. From germline, CDR1 is SGHTA and CDR2 FQGNSA. This CDR3 is 15 amino acids long. V was clipped by 1 base and J by 7 bases; unmatched bases: 4. This CDR3 is CASSLGGTSGYTQYF. CDR3 sequence (DNA): TGTGCCAGCAGCTTAGGGGGGACTAGCGGTTATACGCAGTATTTT. The whole variable domain, filled in from reference TRBV7-2 and TRBJ2-3, reads GAGVSQSPSNKVTEKGKDVELRCDPISGHTALYWYRQSLGQGLEFLIYFQGNSAPDKSGLPSDRFSAERTGGSVSTLTIQRTQQEDSAVYLCASSLGGTSGYTQYFGPGTRLTVL.

The chain links TRBV28 to TRBJ1-1; D is perhaps TRBD1 (6 bases). Looked up from germline, CDR1 is MDHEN and CDR2 is SYDVKM. V lost 8 bases to trimming and J lost 3 bases, with 13 bases between them. This CDR3 is 13 amino acids long. The CDR3 loop is CASYRGGYTEAFF. The CDR3 DNA follows: TGTGCCAGCTATCGAGGGGGGTACACTGAAGCTTTCTTT. Combining the CDR3 with reference TRBV28 and TRBJ1-1 gives the whole variable domain DVKVTQSSRYLVKRTGEKVFLECVQDMDHENMFWYRQDPGLGLRLIYFSYDVKMKEKGDIPEGYSVSREKKERFSLILESASTNQTSMYLCASYRGGYTEAFFGQGTRLTVV.

This clonotype showed up just a few times. CDR3 protein: CSARSLAGTTGGTDTQYF. DNA of the CDR3: TGCAGTGCTAGGAGTCTAGCGGGAACGACGGGTGGCACAGATACGCAGTATTTT. V is TRBV20-1 and J is TRBJ2-3; TRBD2 matches at 9 bases. Losses at the gene ends were 3 bases for V and 1 base for J; bases not matched to a gene: 14. The germline gives CDR1 DFQATT, CDR2 SNEGSKA (reference sequence). The CDR3 runs 18 residues.

V and J are TRBV12-3 or TRBV12-4 and TRBJ2-7, with 9 bases lining up with TRBD2. The CDR3 loop spans 14 amino acids. V was clipped by 11 bases and J by 4 bases; unmatched bases: 12. The CDR3 DNA follows: TGTGCCGGGGGGGGAGCGGGAGGCCGGTACGAGCAGTACTTC. Encoded protein: CAGGGAGGRYEQYF.

The chain combines TRBV14 with TRBJ2-3, with D tentatively TRBD2 (5 bases). CDR1 is SGHDN and CDR2 is FVKESK in the germline V gene. Deletions cut 1 base from V and 0 bases from J, with 17 bases between. The CDR3 has 18 amino acids. Written as DNA, the CDR3 is TGTGCCAGCAGCCAAGGACTATGGGCTTTCGCTAGCACAGATACGCAGTATTTT. Its translation: CASSQGLWAFASTDTQYF.

This chain uses TRBV6-1 with TRBJ2-7; D gene ambiguous. Germline assignment: CDR1 MNHNS and CDR2 SASEGT. The germline V and J ends were trimmed by 2 bases and 6 bases, with 8 bases remaining between them. This CDR3 has 12 amino acids. CDR3 nucleotides: TGTGCCAGCAGTGAAAGTATCGGCGAGCAGTACTTC. This codes for CASSESIGEQYF.

A few counts support this clonotype. CDR3 nucleotide sequence: TGTGCCATCAACCCGGACGGAACTCACTATGGCTACACCTTC. Protein product: CAINPDGTHYGYTF. The chain uses TRBV10-3 and TRBJ1-2; no clear D. The CDR3 has 14 residues. CDR1 and CDR2 (germline): ENHRY, SYGVKD. The V and J ends lost 7 bases and 3 bases respectively, with 15 bases between them.

The rearrangement joins TRBV28 to TRBJ2-2; D perhaps matches TRBD2 (6 bases). Germline V CDR1 and CDR2: MDHEN, SYDVKM. This CDR3 has 16 residues. Trimming took off 5 bases at V and 4 bases at J, with 17 bases between the two ends. The CDR3 here is CASSLIHRDSTGELFF. CDR3 DNA sequence: TGTGCCAGCAGTCTAATTCACCGGGACTCCACCGGGGAGCTGTTTTTT.

This clonotype has just one count. The V and J genes are TRBV18 and TRBJ2-1; TRBD2 is a possible D gene (5 bases). The CDR3 runs 13 residues. With 3 bases removed from V and 5 bases from J, the gap between germline ends came to 8 bases. The V gene's germline CDR1 is KGHSH and CDR2 LQKENI. The CDR3 is CASSPGVNNEQFF. Here the CDR3 DNA reads TGTGCCAGCTCACCGGGAGTGAACAATGAGCAGTTCTTC.

This clonotype appeared a single time. This CDR3 is missing its conserved last phenylalanine or tryptophan, likely due to a read error. The chain combines TRBV2 with TRBJ2-1; TRBD2 might be the D (6 bases). Germline values: CDR1 SNHLY, CDR2 FYNNEI. The germline V and J ends were trimmed by 6 bases and 6 bases, with 9 bases remaining between them. CDR3 length: 12 residues. Written as DNA, the CDR3 is TGTGCCAGCAGAGGACTAATCAATGAGCAGTTCCTC. Amino acids: CASRGLINEQFL.

The chain uses TRBV24-1 and TRBJ2-5; D may be TRBD1 (5 bases). The V end was cut by 8 bases, the J end by 2 bases, with 8 bases between. CDR3 length: 12 amino acids. The germline V gene has CDR1 KGHDR and CDR2 SFDVKD. The CDR3 protein is CATKGSQETQYF. CDR3 coding DNA: TGTGCCACCAAGGGGTCTCAAGAGACCCAGTACTTC.

V and J are TRBV20-1 and TRBJ2-3; TRBD2 matches 11 bases. The CDR3 is 15 residues long. Germline CDR1 reads DFQATT; CDR2 reads SNEGSKA (reference sequence). J was trimmed by 4 bases and V by 6 bases; bases with no gene match: 9. CDR3 in amino acids: CSARQLAGGADTQYF. Written as DNA, the CDR3 is TGCAGTGCCCGACAGCTAGCGGGGGGTGCAGATACGCAGTATTTT.

The table lists this clonotype with a few counts. The chain carries TRBV10-3 and TRBJ1-2; tentatively, D is TRBD1 (6 bases). V was pared by 2 bases and J by 8 bases, with 12 bases between. Germline CDR1 ENHRY, CDR2 SYGVKD. This CDR3 contains 13 residues. The CDR3 coding sequence is TGTGCCATCAGTGAGCTACAGGGATACGGCTACACCTTC. Its protein is CAISELQGYGYTF.

The J gene is TRBJ1-2, the V gene TRBV2; D gene ambiguous. Germline CDR1 is SNHLY and CDR2 is FYNNEI. The ends were cut back, 1 base at V and 10 bases at J, with 13 bases in the middle. The CDR3 loop spans 13 amino acids. CDR3 sequence reads: CASSEEAASTYTF. The CDR3 DNA sequence: TGTGCCAGCAGTGAAGAGGCCGCCTCAACCTACACCTTC.

The CDR3 DNA reads as TGTGCCAGCAGCCAACAGGGCAGGACCTATGGCTACACCTTC. It translates to CASSQQGRTYGYTF. The chain carries TRBV12-3 or TRBV12-4 and TRBJ1-2; maybe TRBD1 (6 bases). The CDR3 is 14 amino acids. The ends were cut back, 6 bases at V and 4 bases at J, with 15 bases in the middle.

J is TRBJ1-6 and V is TRBV28; TRBD1 is a possible D gene (6 bases). Per the germline V gene, CDR1 is MDHEN and CDR2 is SYDVKM. This CDR3 has 15 amino acids. The V end lost 10 bases, the J end lost 10 bases, and 23 bases lay between the germline ends. CDR3 sequence: CANSSGQRTTSPLHF. Written as DNA, the CDR3 is TGTGCCAACAGCTCTGGACAGCGGACGACATCACCCCTCCACTTT.

The chain is built from TRBV28 and TRBJ2-3, with a weak D call TRBD2 (6 bases). This CDR3 is built from 17 residues. Germline loops: CDR1 MDHEN, CDR2 SYDVKM. The V end was cut by 3 bases, the J end by 2 bases, with 18 bases between. CDR3 loop: CASSFQESSGHTDTQYF. The CDR3 region has the DNA TGTGCCAGCAGTTTTCAGGAGAGTAGCGGCCACACAGATACGCAGTATTTT.

The V gene is TRBV28, the J gene TRBJ2-5; 9 positions match TRBD2. This CDR3 is built from 15 residues. Germline V gives CDR1 MDHEN, CDR2 SYDVKM. With V trimmed by 2 bases and J by 2 bases, 3 bases remained unmatched. In nucleotides, the CDR3 is TGTGCCAGCAGTTTAGCGGGGGGGCGACAAGAGACCCAGTACTTC. Translation: CASSLAGGRQETQYF.